The clone carrying this T cell receptor (beta chain) has ten or more counts. Its antigen is unidentified. Regions amplified from RNA transcripts were the TCR beta CDR3 regions. During a first-round RT-PCR of the TCR CDR3, the HTBI primer set was used. Via MiXCR, TCRdb re-called the multiplex PCR reads, giving one row per CDR3 protein. Among a few hundred thousand distinct CDR3 sequences, around 18% were seen once, and the ten largest hold 35% to 50%. The record originates from a study of T cells in Graves' hyperthyroidism and ophthalmopathy. Study results and limitations: It was a median roughly six months before onset that the model predicted ophthalmopathy.

Germline V gene sequence: CDR1 SGHAT, CDR2 FQNNGV. This CDR3 contains 15 residues. Trimming took 1 base from V and 2 from J, leaving 11 bases between them. The TCR sequence derives from a man between 18 and 29 years old with Graves' ophthalmopathy. The sample taken for sequencing was blood. The V gene is TRBV11-2, the J gene TRBJ2-5, with D possibly matching TRBD2 (6 bases). The CDR3 DNA reads as TGTGCCAGCAGCTTAGCGGGCGGGGTGCAAGAGACCCAGTACTTC. Its translation: CASSLAGGVQETQYF.